This T cell receptor beta chain originates from a study of lymphopenia after photon versus proton radiotherapy. The assay was immunoSEQ multiplex PCR, and TCRdb's table has in-frame clones only and misses some. The sample lists under 75,000 clones; around 92% were seen once. Per the germline V gene, CDR1 is MNHNY and CDR2 is SVGAGI (reference sequence). This CDR3 has 13 residues. After removal of 9 bases from V and 5 bases from J, the junction contained 3 bases not matched to a gene. V and J are TRBV6-6 and TRBJ2-7; 14 bases agree with TRBD2. This TCR was recovered from a middle-aged woman with cholangiocarcinoma. Source: peripheral blood, taken from a patient treated with photon-based radiotherapy. The chain's CDR3 is CASTGLAGDEQYF. CDR3 DNA sequence: TGTGCCAGTACGGGACTAGCGGGGGACGAGCAGTACTTC.